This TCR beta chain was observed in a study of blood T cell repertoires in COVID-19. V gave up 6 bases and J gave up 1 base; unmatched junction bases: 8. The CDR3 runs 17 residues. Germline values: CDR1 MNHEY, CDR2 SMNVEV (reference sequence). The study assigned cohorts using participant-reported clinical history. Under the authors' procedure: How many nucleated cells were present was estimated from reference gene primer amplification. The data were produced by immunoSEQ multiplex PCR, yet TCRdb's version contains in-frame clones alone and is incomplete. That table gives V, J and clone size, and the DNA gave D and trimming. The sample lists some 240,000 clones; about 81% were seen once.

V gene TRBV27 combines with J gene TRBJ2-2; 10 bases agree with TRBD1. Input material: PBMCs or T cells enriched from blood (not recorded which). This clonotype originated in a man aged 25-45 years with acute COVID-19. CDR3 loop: CASRGTGEVGNTGELFF. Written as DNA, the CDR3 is TGTGCCAGCAGAGGGACAGGGGAAGTAGGGAACACCGGGGAGCTGTTTTTT.